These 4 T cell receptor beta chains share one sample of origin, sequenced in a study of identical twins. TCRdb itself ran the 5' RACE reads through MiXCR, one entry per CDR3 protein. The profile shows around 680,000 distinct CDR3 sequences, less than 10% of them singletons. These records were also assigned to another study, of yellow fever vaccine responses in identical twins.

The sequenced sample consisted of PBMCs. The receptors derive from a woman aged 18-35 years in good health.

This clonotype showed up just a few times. The CDR3: CSAPEPGGYEQYF. The CDR3 DNA sequence: TGCAGTGCTCCTGAACCAGGCGGGTACGAGCAGTACTTC. The chain is built from TRBV20-1 and TRBJ2-7; maybe TRBD2 (5 bases). The CDR3 covers 13 residues. Trimming pared 5 bases from V and 4 bases from J, leaving 15 bases between. Germline V lookup: CDR1 DFQATT, CDR2 SNEGSKA (reference sequence).

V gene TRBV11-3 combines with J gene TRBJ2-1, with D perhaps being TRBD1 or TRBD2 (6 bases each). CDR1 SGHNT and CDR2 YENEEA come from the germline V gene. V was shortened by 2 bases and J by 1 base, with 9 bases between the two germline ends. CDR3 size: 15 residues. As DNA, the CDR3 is TGTGCCAGCAGCTTAAAGGGGGGATCCTACAATGAGCAGTTCTTC. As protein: CASSLKGGSYNEQFF.

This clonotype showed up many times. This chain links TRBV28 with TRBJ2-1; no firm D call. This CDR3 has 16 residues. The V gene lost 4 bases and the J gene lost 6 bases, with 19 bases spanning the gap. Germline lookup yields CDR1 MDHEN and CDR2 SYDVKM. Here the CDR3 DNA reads TGTGCCAGCAGTTCCCCAGGACGTCCCTCCATCAATGAGCAGTTCTTC. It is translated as CASSSPGRPSINEQFF.

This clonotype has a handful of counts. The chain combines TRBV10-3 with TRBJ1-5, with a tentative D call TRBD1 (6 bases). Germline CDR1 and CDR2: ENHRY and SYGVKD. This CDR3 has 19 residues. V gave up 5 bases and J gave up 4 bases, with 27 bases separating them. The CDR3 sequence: CAISSGLSPSRGTNQPQHF. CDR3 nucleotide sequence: TGTGCCATCAGTTCGGGACTATCCCCAAGCAGGGGTACGAATCAGCCCCAGCATTTT.